Sequencing of this TCR beta chain was carried out in a study of blood T cell repertoires in COVID-19. Looking at the study overall: From the United States, Italy and Spain came samples of acute and convalescent COVID-19.

Repertoires were generated with immunoSEQ multiplex PCR, while TCRdb's copy carries only in-frame clones and drops some. In the table there are some 400,000 clones, 80% to 95% of which are singletons. The receptor was derived from a woman aged 40 to 50 who had been exposed to COVID-19. Sequencing was performed on PBMCs or T cells enriched from blood (not recorded which).

CDR3 loop: CASSYGQGNVYGYTF. CDR3 in DNA: TGTGCCAGCAGTTACGGCCAGGGGAACGTCTATGGCTACACCTTC. V is TRBV6-5 and J is TRBJ1-2; D possibly corresponds to TRBD1 (6 bases). V dropped 2 bases and J dropped 4 bases, with 14 bases sitting between them. The CDR3 runs 15 residues. Germline CDR1 reads MNHEY; CDR2 reads SVGAGI.